This T cell receptor beta chain was documented in a study of T cell repertoires in cytomegalovirus infection. Overall study context: Public TCR beta signatures were indicative of both CMV infection and a matching HLA type. Broader study findings: There were carriers of CMV plus the relevant HLA, and cumulative public TCR beta family frequency identified them. In two of eight donors, the top clonotype was HLA-C-restricted CMV-specific.

One entry per CDR3 protein results from TCRdb running MiXCR on the reads. The sample has over 150,000 distinct CDR3 sequences; 15% to 20% are singletons. The CDR3 totals 14 residues. CDR1 MRHNA and CDR2 SNTAGT come from the germline V gene. Deletions cut 0 bases from V and 6 bases from J, with 9 bases between. About this clonotype: Its matching antigen is unknown.

The chain recombines TRBV6-4 with TRBJ2-1; TRBD1 is a possible D gene (5 bases). The sequence was collected from a human donor in good health (CMV status not recorded). Some clones in this sample may be carry-over from other donors' samples. Sequenced: CD8+ T cells from PBMCs. The CDR3 spells CASSDSDTLNEQFF. The DNA for the CDR3 is TGTGCCAGCAGTGACTCGGACACCCTCAATGAGCAGTTCTTC.